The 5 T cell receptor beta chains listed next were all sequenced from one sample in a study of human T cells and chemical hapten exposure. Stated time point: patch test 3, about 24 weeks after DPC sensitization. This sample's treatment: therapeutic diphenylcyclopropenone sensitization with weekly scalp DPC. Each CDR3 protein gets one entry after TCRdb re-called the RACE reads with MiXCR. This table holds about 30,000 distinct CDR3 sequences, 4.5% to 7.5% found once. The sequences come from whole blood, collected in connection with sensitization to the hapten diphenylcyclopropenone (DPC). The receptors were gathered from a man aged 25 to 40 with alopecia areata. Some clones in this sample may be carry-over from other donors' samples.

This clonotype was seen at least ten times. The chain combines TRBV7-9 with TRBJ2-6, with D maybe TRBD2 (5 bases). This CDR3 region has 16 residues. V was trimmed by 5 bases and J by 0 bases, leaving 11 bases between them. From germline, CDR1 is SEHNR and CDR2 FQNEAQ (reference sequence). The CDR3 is CASSPSAVSGANVLTF. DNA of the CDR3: TGTGCCAGCAGCCCGTCAGCGGTCTCTGGGGCCAACGTCCTGACTTTC.

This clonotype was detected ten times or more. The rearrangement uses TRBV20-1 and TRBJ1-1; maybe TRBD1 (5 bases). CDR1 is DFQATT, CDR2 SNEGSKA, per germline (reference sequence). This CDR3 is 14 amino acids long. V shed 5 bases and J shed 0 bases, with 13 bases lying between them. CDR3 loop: CSASGPGMNTEAFF. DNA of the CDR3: TGCAGTGCTTCAGGGCCGGGTATGAACACTGAAGCTTTCTTT.

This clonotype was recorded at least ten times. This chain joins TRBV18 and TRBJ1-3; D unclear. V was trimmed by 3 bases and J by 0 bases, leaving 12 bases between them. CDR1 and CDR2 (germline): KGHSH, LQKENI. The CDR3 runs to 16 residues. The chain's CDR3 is CASSPNWQTSGNTIYF. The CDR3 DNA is TGTGCCAGCTCACCCAATTGGCAGACCTCTGGAAACACCATATATTTT.

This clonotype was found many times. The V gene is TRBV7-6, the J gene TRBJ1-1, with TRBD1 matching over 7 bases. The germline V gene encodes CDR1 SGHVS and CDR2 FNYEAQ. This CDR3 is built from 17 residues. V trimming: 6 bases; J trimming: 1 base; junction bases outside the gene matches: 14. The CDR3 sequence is CASSSSTLQGPNTEAFF. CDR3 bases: TGTGCCAGCAGTTCATCGACCCTACAGGGGCCGAACACTGAAGCTTTCTTT. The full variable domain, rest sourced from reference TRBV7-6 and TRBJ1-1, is GAGVSQSPRYKVTKRGQDVALRCDPISGHVSLYWYRQALGQGPEFLTYFNYEAQQDKSGLPNDRFSAERPEGSISTLTIQRTEQRDSAMYRCASSSSTLQGPNTEAFFGQGTRLTVV.

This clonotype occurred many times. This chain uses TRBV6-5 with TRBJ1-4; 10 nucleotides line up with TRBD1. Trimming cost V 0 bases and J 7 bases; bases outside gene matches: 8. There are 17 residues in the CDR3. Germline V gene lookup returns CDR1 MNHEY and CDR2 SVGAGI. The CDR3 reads CASSYSIGTGDGEKLFF. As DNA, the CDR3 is TGTGCCAGCAGTTACTCGATCGGGACAGGGGATGGTGAAAAACTGTTTTTT.